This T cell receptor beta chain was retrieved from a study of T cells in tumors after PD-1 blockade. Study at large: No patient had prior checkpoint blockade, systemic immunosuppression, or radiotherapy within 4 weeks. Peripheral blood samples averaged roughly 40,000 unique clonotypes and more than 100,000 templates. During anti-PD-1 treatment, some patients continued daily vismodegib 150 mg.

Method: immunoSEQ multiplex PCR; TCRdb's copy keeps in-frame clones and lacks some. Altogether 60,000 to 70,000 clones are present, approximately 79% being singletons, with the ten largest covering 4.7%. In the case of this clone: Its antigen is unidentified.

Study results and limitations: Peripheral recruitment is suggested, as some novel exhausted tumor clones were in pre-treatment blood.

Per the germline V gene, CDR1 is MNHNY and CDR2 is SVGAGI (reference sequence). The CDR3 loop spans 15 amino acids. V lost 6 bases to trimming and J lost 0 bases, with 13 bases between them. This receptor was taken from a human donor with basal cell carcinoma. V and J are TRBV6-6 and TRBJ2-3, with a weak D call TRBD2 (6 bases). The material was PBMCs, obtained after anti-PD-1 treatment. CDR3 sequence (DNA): TGTGCCAGCAGAACCGGGACTCTGAGCACAGATACGCAGTATTTT. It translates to CASRTGTLSTDTQYF.